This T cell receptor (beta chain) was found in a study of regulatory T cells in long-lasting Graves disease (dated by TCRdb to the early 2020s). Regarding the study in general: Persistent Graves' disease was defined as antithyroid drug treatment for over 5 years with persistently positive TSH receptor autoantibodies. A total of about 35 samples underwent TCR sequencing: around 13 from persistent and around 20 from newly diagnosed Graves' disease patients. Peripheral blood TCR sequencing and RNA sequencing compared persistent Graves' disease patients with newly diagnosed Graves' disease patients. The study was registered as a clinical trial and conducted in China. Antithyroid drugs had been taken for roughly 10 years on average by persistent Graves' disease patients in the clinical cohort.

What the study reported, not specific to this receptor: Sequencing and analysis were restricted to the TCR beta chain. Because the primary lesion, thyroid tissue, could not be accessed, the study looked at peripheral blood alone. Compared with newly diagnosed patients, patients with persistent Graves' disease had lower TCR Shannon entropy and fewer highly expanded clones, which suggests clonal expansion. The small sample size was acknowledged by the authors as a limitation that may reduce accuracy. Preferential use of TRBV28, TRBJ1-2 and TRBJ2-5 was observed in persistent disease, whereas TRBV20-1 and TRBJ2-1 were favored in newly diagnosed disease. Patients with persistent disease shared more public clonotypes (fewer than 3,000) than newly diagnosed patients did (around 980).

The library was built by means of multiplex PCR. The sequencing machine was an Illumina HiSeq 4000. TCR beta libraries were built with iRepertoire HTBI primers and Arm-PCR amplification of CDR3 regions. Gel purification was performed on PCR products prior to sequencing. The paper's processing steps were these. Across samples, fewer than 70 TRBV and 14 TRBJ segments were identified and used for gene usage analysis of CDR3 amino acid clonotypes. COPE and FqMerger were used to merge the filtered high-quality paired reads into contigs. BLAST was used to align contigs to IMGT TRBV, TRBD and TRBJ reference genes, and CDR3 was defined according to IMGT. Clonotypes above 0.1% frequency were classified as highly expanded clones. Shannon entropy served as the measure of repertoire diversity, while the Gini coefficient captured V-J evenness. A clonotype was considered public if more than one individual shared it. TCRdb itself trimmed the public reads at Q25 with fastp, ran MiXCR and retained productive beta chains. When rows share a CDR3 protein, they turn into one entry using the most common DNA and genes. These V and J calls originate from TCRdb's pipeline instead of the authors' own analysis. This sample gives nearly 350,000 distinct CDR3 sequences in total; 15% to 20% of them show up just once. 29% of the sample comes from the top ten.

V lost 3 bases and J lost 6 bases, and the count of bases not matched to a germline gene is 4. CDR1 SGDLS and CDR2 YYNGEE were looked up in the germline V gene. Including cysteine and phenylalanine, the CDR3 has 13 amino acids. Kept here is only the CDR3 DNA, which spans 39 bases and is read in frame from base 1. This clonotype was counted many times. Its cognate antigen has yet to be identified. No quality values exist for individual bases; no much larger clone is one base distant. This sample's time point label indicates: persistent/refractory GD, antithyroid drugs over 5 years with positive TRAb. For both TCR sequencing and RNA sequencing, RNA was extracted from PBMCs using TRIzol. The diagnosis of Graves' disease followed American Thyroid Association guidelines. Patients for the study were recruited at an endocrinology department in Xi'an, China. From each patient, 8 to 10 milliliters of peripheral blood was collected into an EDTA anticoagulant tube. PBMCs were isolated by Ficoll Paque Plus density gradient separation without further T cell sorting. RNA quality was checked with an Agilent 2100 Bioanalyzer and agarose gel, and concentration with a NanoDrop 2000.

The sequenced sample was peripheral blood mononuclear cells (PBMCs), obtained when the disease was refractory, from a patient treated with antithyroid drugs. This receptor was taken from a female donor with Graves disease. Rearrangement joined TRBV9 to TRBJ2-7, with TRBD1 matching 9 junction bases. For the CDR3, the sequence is CASSDRTGVEQYF. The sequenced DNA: TGTGCCAGCAGCGATCGGACAGGGGTCGAGCAGTACTTC.